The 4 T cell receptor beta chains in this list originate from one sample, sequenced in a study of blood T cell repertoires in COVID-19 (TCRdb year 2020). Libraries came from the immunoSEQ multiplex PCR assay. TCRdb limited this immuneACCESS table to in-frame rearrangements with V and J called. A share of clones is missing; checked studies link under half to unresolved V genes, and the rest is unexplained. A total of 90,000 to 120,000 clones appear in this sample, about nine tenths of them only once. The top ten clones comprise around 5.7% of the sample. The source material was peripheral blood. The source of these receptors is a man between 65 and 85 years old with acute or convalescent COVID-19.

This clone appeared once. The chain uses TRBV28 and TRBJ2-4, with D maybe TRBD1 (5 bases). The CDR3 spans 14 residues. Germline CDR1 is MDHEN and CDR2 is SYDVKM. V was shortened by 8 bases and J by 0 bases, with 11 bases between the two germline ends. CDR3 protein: CASGDSLAKNIQYF. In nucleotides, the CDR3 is TGTGCCAGCGGCGACAGTTTAGCCAAAAACATTCAGTACTTC.

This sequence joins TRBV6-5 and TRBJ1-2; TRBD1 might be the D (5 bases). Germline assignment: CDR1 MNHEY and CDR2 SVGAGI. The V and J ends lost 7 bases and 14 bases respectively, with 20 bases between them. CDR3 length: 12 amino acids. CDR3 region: CASTKSGTETTF. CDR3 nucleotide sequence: TGTGCCAGCACCAAATCCGGGACTGAGACTACCTTC.

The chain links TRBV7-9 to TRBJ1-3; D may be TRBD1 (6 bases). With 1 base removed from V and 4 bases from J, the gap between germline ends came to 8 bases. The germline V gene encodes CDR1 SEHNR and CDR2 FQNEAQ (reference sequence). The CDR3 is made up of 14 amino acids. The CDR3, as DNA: TGTGCCAGCAGCTTAGGACAGGTCGGAAACACCATATATTTT. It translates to CASSLGQVGNTIYF. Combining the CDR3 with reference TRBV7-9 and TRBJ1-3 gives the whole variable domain DTGVSQNPRHKITKRGQNVTFRCDPISEHNRLYWYRQTLGQGPEFLTYFQNEAQLEKSRLLSDRFSAERPKGSFSTLEIQRTEQGDSAMYLCASSLGQVGNTIYFGEGSWLTVV.

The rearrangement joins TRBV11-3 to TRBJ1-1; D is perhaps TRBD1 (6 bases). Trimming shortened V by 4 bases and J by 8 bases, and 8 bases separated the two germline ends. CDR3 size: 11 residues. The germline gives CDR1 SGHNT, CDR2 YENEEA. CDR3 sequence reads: CASSSRGEAFF. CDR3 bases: TGTGCCAGCAGCTCCAGGGGAGAAGCTTTCTTT.